This TCR beta chain was sequenced during a study of T-cell reconstitution after alpha-beta-depleted transplantation in children. Unique molecular identifiers were used in preparing the TCRbeta library. TCRdb independently ran MiXCR on the PCR reads; one entry per CDR3 protein. The sample lists a few hundred thousand distinct CDR3 sequences, 13% occurring once. V gave up 4 bases and J gave up 0 bases, with 16 bases separating them. The CDR3 has 16 amino acids. CDR1 SGHRS and CDR2 YFSETQ come from the germline V gene. This sequence joins TRBV5-1 and TRBJ1-1, with D unresolved. Specimen: PBMCs, collected from the stem cell graft. This sequence originates from a human donor who donated a stem cell graft to a child with Fanconi anemia. In DNA form, the CDR3 reads TGCGCCAGCAGCGGAAGTATAAGCCCTATGAACACTGAAGCTTTCTTT. As protein: CASSGSISPMNTEAFF.